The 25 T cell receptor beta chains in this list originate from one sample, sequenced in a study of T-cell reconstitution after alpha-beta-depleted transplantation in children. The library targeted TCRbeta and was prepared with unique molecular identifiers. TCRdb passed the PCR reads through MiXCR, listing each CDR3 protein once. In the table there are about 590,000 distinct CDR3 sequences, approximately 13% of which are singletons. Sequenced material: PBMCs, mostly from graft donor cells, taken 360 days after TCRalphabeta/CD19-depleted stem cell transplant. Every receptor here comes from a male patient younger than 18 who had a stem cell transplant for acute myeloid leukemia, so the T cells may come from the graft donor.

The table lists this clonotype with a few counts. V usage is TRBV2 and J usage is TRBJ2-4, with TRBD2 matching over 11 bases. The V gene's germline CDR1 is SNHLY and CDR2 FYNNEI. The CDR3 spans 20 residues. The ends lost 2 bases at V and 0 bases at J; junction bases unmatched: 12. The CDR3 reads CASSETSGGPPGLAKNIQYF. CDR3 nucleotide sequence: TGTGCCAGCAGTGAAACTAGCGGGGGTCCTCCCGGCCTAGCCAAAAACATTCAGTACTTC.

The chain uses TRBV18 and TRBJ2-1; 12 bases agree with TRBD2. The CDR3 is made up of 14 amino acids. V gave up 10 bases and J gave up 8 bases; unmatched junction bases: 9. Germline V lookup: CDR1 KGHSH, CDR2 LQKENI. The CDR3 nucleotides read TGTGCCACCCTACGGACTAGCGGGAATGATGAGCAGTTCTTC. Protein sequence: CATLRTSGNDEQFF.

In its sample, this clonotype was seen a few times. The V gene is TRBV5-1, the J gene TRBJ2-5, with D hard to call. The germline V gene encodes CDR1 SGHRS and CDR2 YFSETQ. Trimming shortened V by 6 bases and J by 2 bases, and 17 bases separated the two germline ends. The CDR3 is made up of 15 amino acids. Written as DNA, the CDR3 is TGCGCCAGCAAGGATATCATATTGTCACAAGAGACCCAGTACTTC. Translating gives CASKDIILSQETQYF.

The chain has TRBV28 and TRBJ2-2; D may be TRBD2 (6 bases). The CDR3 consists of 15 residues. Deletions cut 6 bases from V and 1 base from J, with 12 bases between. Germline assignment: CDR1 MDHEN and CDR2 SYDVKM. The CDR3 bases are TGTGCCAGCAGCCTTAGCGGTTTGAACACCGGGGAGCTGTTTTTT. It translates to CASSLSGLNTGELFF.

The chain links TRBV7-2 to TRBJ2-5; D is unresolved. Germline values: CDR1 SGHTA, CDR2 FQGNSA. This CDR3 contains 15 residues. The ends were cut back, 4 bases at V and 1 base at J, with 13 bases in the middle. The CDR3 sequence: CASSSVVISQETQYF. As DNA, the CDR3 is TGTGCCAGCAGCTCTGTTGTTATCTCCCAAGAGACCCAGTACTTC.

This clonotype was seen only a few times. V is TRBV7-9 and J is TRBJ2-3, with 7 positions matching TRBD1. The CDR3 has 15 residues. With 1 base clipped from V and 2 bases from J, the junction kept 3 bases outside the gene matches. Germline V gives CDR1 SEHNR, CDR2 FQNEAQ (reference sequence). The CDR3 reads CASSLEGANTDTQYF. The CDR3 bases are TGTGCCAGCAGCTTAGAGGGGGCAAACACAGATACGCAGTATTTT.

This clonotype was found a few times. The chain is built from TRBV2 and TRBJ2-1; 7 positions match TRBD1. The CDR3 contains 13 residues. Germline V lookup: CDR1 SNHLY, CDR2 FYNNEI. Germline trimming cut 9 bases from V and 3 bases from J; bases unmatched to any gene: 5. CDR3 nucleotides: TGTGCCAGAGGGGGACAGTACTACAATGAGCAGTTCTTC. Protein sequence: CARGGQYYNEQFF. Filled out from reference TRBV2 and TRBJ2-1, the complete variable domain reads EPEVTQTPSHQVTQMGQEVILRCVPISNHLYFYWYRQILGQKVEFLVSFYNNEISEKSEIFDDQFSVERPDGSNFTLKIRSTKLEDSAMYFCARGGQYYNEQFFGPGTRLTVL.

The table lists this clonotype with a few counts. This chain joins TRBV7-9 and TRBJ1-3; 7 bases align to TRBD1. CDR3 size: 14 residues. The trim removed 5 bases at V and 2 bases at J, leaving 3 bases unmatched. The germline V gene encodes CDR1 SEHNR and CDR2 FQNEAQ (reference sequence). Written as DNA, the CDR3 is TGTGCCAGCAGCCCACAGGGGACTGGAAACACCATATATTTT. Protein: CASSPQGTGNTIYF.

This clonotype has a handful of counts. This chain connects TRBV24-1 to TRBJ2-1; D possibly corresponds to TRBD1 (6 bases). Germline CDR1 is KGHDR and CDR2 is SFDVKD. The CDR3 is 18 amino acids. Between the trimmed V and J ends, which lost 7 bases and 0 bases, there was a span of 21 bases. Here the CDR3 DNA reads TGTGCCACCAGCCGGGGCCAGGGGTCCACCCGCTCCTACAATGAGCAGTTCTTC. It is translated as CATSRGQGSTRSYNEQFF.

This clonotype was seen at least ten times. In nucleotides, the CDR3 is TGTGCCAGCAGTTTTCGCGGGATCTCCTACGAGCAGTACTTC. This codes for CASSFRGISYEQYF. The chain recombines TRBV12-3 or TRBV12-4 with TRBJ2-7; D might be TRBD2 (6 bases). V was trimmed by 3 bases and J by 0 bases, leaving 9 bases between them. The CDR3 length is 14 residues.

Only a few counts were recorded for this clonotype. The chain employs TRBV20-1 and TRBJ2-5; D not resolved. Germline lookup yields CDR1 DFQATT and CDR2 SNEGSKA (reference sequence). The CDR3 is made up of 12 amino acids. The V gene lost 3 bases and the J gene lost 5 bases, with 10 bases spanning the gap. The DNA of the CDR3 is TGCAGTGCTAGTTTCCCGGCGGAGACCCAGTACTTC. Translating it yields CSASFPAETQYF.

The CDR3 bases are TGTGCCACCAGTGATCCTCTGGTTAGAGCCCGGGACAGTGATTCCTACAATGAGCAGTTCTTC. This encodes CATSDPLVRARDSDSYNEQFF. The V gene is TRBV24-1, the J gene TRBJ2-1, with 7 bases matching TRBD1. The CDR3 has 21 residues. J gave up 1 base and V 3 bases, and 20 bases lay outside the gene matches. Germline CDR1 reads KGHDR; CDR2 reads SFDVKD.

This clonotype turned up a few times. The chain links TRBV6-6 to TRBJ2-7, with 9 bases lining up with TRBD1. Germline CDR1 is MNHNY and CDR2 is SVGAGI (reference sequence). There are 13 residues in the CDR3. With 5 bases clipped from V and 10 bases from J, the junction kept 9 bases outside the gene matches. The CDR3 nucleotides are TGTGCCAGCAGTGGGTGGACAGGGGAGGAACAGTACTTC. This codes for CASSGWTGEEQYF.

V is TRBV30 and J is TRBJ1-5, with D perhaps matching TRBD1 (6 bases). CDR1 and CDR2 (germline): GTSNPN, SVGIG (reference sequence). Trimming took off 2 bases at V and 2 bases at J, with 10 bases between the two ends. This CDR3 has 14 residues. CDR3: CAWSTGNGNQPQHF. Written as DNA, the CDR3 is TGTGCCTGGAGTACAGGGAACGGCAATCAGCCCCAGCATTTT.

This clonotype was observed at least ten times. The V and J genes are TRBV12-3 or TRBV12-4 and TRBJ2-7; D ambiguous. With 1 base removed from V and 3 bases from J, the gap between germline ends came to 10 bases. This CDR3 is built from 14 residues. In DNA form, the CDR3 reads TGTGCCAGCAGTTTAGTCTCCGCGATCTACGAGCAGTACTTC. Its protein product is CASSLVSAIYEQYF.

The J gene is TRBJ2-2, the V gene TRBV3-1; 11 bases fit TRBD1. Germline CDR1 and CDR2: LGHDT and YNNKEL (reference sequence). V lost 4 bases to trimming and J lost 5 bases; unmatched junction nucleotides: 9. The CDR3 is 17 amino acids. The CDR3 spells CASSRRTGGAGTGELFF. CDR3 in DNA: TGTGCCAGCAGCCGACGGACAGGGGGCGCAGGTACCGGGGAGCTGTTTTTT.

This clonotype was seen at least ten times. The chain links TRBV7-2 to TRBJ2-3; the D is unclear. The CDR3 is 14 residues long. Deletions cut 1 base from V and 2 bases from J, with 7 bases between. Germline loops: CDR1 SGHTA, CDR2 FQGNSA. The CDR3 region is CASSLGPATDTQYF. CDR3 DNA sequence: TGTGCCAGCAGCTTAGGCCCGGCCACAGATACGCAGTATTTT.

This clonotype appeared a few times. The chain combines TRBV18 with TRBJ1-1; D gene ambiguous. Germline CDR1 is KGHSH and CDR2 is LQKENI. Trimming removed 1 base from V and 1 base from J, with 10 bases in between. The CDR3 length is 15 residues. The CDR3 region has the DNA TGTGCCAGCTCACCACAGGGTGTCGGGAACACTGAAGCTTTCTTT. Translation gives CASSPQGVGNTEAFF.

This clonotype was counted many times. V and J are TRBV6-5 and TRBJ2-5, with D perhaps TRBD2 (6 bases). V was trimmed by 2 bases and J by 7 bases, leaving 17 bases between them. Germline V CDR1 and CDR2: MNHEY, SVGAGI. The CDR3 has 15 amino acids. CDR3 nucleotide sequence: TGTGCCAGCAGTTACCAAGTGGGGGGTACGGCGACCCAGTACTTC. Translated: CASSYQVGGTATQYF.

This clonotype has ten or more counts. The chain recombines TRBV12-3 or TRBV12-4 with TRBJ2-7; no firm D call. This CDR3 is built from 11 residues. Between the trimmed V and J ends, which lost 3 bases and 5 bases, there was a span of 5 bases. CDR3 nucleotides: TGTGCCAGCAGTTTGTCGGACGAGCAGTACTTC. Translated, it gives CASSLSDEQYF.

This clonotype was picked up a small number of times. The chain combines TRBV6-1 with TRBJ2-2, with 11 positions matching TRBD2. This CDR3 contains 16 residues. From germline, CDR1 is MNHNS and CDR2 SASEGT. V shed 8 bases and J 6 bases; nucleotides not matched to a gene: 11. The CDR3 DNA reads TGTGCCAGCCGCCGAGGTACTAGCGGGAGAGCCGGGGAGCTGTTTTTT. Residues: CASRRGTSGRAGELFF.

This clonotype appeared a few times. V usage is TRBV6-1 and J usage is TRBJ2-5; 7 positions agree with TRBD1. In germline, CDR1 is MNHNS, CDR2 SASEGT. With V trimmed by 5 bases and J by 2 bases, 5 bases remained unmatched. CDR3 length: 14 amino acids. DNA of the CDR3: TGTGCCAGCAGTCGGACAGGTTATCAAGAGACCCAGTACTTC. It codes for CASSRTGYQETQYF.

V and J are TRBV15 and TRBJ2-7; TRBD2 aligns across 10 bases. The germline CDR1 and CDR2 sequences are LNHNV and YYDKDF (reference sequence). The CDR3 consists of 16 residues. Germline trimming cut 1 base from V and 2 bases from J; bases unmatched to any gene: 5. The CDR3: CATSRAGLAAAYEQYF. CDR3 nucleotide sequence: TGTGCCACCAGCAGAGCCGGACTAGCGGCCGCCTACGAGCAGTACTTC.

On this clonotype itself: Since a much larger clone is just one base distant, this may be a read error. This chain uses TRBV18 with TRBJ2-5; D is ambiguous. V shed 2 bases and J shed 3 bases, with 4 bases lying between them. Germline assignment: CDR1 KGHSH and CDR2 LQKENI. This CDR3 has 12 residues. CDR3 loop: CASSPGKETQYF. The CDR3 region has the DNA TGTGCCAGCTCACCAGGAAAAGAGACCCAGTACTTC.

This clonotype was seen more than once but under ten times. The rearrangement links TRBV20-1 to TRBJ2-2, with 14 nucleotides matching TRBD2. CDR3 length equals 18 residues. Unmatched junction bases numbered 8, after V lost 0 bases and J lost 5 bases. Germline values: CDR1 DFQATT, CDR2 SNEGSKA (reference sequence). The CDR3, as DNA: TGCAGTGCTAGAGACGGGACTAGCGGGAGTTGGTTTACCGGGGAGCTGTTTTTT. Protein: CSARDGTSGSWFTGELFF.